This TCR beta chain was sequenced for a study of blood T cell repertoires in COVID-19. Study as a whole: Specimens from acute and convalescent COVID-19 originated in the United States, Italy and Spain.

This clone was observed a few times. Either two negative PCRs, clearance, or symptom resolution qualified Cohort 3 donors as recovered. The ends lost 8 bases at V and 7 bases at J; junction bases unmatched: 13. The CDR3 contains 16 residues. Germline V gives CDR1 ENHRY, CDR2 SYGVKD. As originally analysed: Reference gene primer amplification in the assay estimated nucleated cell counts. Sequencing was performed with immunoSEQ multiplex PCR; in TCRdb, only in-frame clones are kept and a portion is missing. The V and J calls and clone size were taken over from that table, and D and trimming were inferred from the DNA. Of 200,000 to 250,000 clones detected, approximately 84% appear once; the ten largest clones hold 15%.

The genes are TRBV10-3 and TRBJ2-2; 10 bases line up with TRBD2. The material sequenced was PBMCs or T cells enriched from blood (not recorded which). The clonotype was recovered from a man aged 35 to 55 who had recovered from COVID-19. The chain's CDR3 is CAIGLINRLAGGELFF. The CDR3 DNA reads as TGTGCCATCGGGTTAATTAATCGACTAGCGGGCGGGGAGCTGTTTTTT.